Listed below are T cell receptor beta chains from one sample, sequenced in a study of blood T cell repertoires in COVID-19. Data came from immunoSEQ multiplex PCR; TCRdb stores just in-frame clones and leaves some out. The repertoire consists of some 320,000 clones, with around 87% occurring once and the leading ten covering 7.8%. The sequencing input was peripheral blood. These receptors were collected from a woman between 50 and 59 years old who had recovered from COVID-19. The CDR3 runs from the conserved cysteine through the conserved F or W. Each record gives: J gene, V gene, CDR3 length, CDR3 protein.

TRBJ1-1 TRBV3-1/TRBV3-2 14 CASSPGLVNTEAFF
TRBJ1-6 TRBV4-2 18 CASSQDLTASSYNSPLHF
TRBJ2-1 TRBV7-3 17 CASSPGWRDTSYNEQFF
TRBJ1-2 TRBV7-2 15 CASSRVGGRYGAGTF
TRBJ2-7 TRBV15 16 CATSSIPGQGRDEQYF
TRBJ1-1 TRBV7-9 17 CASSLGSGGWGDTEAFF
TRBJ2-5 TRBV4-3 13 CASSQDDGETQYF
TRBJ1-3 TRBV9 15 CASSVGWASGNTIYF
TRBJ1-1 TRBV19 13 CASAADTNTEAFF
TRBJ2-5 TRBV9 16 CASSVGLREQQETQYF
TRBJ2-7 TRBV28 17 CASSTFLGAGSVHEQYF
TRBJ1-4 TRBV18 15 CASSPRQGADEKLFF
TRBJ1-6 TRBV6-5 15 CASRLQGQGNSPLHF
TRBJ1-1 TRBV19 11 CASHQDSKAFF
TRBJ2-4 TRBV3-1/TRBV3-2 14 CASSPRQGGNIQYF
TRBJ2-1 TRBV29-1 12 CSVEARYNEQFF
TRBJ2-7 TRBV23-1 13 CASSQGAACEQYF
TRBJ1-2 TRBV29-1 14 CSVASGTVGGGYTF
TRBJ2-3 TRBV24-1 14 CATSKGQSTDTQYF
TRBJ2-1 TRBV7-9 14 CATYRDTSYNEQFF
TRBJ1-2 TRBV5-8 14 CASSLWLKNYGYTF
TRBJ2-5 TRBV7-9 14 CASSLAAGGETQYF
TRBJ2-2 TRBV7-2 17 CASSPGLAGKNTGELFF
TRBJ2-5 TRBV3-1/TRBV3-2 15 CASSSGLANTETQYF
TRBJ2-5 TRBV3-1/TRBV3-2 17 CASSHLLAGGKQETQYF
TRBJ1-6 TRBV7-2 15 CASSLTFNSDSPLHF